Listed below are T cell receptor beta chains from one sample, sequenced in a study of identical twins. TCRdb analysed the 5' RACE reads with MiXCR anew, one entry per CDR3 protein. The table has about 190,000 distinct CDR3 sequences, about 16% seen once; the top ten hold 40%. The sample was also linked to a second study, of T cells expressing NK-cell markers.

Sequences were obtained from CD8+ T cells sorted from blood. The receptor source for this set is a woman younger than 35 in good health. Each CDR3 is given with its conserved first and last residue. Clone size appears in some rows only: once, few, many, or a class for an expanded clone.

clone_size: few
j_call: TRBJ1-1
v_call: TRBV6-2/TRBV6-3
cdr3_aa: CASSYGPYTEAFF

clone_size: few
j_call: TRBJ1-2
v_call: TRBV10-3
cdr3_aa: CAISETGTEAVNYGYTF

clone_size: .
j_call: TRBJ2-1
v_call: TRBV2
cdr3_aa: CASSRGTSGGLPGNEQFF

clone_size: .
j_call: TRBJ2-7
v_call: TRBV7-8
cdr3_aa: CASSLEGAGSYEQYF

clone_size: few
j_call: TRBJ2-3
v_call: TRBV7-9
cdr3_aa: CASTLGLAGEDTQYF

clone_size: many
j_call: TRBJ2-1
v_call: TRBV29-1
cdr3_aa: CSVESLAGVEQFF

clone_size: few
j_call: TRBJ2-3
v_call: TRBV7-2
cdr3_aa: CASSLGPSPDTQYF

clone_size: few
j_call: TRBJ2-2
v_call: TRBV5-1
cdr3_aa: CASSRSSGNTGELFF

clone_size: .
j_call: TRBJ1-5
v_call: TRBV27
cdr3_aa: CASSPARGNQPQHF

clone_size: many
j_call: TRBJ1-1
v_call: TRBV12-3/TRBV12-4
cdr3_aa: CASMKGYTEAFF

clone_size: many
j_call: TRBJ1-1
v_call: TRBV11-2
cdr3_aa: CASKRPMNTEAFF

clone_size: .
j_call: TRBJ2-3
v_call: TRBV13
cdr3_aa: CASSLGTGFTDTQYF

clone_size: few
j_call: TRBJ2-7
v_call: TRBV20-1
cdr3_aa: CSARDPAGGYEQYF

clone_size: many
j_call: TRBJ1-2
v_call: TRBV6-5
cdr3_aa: CASEGAGYGYTF

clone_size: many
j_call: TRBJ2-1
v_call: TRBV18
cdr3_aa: CASSPTGRRFGQFF

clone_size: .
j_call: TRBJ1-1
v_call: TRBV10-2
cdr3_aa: CASSPGRGATEAFF

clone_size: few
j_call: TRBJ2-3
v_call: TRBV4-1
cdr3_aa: CASSLSGRADKFGLRDTQYF

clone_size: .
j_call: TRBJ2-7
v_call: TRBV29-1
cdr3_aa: CSVQDSTYEQYF

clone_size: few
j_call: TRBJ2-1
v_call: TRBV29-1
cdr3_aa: CSPTSGRGNEQFF

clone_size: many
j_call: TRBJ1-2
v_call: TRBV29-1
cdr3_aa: CSVPQQGLQGYTF

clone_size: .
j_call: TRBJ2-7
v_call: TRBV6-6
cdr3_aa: CASNSDSSYEQYF

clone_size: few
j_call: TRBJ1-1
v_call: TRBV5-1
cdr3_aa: CASSGSTEAFF

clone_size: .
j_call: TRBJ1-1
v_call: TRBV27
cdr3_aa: CASSLQGAGTEAFF

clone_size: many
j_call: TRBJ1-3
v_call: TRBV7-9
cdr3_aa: CASSLVFPEGTIYF

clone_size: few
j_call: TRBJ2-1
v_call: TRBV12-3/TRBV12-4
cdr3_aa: CASSPTGTEQFF

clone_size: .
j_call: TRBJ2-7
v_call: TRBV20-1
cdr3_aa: CSARETGGTYEQYF

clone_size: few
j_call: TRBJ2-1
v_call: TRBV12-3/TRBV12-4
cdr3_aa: CASSLHKNEQFF

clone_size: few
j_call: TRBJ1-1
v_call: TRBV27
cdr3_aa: CASRSVLNTEAFF

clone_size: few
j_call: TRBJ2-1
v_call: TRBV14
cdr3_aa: CASSQFDEQFF

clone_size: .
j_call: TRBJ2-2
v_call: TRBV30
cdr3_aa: CAWSSGVETGELFF

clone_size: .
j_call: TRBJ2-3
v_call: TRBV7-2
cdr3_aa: CASSLRSQADTQYF

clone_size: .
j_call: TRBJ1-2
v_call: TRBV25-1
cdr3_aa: CASSEFKGDGYTF

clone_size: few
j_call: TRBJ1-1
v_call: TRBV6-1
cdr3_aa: CASRDKQGPNTEAFF

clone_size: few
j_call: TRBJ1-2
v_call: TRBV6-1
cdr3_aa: CASLTGGASFGYTF

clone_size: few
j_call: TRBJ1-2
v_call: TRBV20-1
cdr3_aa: CSAKQPLSYGYTF

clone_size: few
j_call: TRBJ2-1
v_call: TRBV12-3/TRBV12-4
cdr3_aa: CASSFLDHYEQFF

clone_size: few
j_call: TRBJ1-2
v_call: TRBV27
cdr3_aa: CASSGQGAYGHTF

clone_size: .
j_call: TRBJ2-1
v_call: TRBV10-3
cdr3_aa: CATKYGDEQFF

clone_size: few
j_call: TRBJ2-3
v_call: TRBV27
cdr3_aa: CASSPGLAVSDTQYF

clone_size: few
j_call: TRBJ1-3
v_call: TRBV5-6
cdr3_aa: CASSLGGPGFSGNTIYF

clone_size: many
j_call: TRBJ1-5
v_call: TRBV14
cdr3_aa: CASSQGSVRQPQHF

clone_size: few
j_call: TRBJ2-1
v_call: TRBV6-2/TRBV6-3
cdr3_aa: CASRWRDNEQFF

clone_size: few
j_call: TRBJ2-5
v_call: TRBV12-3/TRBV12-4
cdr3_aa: CASRSTSRETQYF

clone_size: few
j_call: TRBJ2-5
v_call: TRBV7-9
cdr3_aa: CASSPNRLAGLQETQYF

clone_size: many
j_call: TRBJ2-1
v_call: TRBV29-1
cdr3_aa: CSVEVGNEQFF

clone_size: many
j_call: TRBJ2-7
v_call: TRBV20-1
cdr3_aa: CSARGRDNNYEQYF

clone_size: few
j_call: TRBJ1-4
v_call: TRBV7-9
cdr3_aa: CASSLEFGEKLFF

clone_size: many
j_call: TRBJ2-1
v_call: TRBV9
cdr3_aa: CASSVGSAGGRNEQFF

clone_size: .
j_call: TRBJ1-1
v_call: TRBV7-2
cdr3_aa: CASSLPGRPNTEAFF

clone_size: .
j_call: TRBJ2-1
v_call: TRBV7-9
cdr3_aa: CASSPTSGGFSYNEQFF

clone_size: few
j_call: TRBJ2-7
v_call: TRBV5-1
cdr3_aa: CASSAGQMYEQYF

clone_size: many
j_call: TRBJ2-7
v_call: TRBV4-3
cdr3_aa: CASSQEEISYEQYF

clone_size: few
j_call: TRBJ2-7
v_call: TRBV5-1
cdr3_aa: CASSGYRDEVLYEQYF

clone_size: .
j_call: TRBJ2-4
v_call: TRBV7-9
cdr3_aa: CASSLLPGFGIQYF

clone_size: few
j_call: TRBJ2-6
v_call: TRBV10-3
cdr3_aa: CATLSGGVSGANVLTF